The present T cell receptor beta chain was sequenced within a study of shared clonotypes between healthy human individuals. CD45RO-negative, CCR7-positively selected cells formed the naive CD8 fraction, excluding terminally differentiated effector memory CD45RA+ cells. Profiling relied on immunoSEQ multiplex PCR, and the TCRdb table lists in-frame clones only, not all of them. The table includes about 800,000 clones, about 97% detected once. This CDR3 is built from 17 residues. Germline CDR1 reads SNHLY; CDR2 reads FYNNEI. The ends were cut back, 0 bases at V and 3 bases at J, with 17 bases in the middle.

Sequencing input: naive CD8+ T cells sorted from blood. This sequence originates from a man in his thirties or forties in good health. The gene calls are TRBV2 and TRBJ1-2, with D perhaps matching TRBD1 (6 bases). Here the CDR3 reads CASSEARGEGVHYGYTF. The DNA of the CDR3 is TGTGCCAGCAGTGAAGCGCGGGGCGAGGGGGTTCACTATGGCTACACCTTC.